This T cell receptor beta chain was sequenced in a study of TIL therapy for anti-PD-1-resistant metastatic lung cancer. Study-wide results and caveats: Treatment-naive, never-smoker and oncogene-addicted patients were overrepresented in this highly selected cohort. Infused TIL clonotypes partially replaced the baseline blood repertoire, then decayed over months.

This was the immunoSEQ v3 assay. Sequenced by immunoSEQ multiplex PCR; TCRdb stores in-frame clones only, minus some. The repertoire includes 36,000 or so clones, more than 60% of them detected once, and about 5.7% sits in the top ten. The J segment lost 6 bases and the V segment lost 5 bases, leaving 5 bases of the junction unmatched. Looked up from germline, CDR1 is SGHTA and CDR2 is FQGNSA. The length of the CDR3 is 14 residues. Time point in this sample: pre-treatment sample, taken before nivolumab and TIL therapy. Comment on this clone: Its antigen is unidentified.

The source material was blood, sampled at baseline. The receptor's source is a person aged 25 to 80 with non-small cell lung cancer. This rearrangement joins TRBV7-2 to TRBJ2-2, with 8 nucleotides matching TRBD1. CDR3 nucleotide sequence: TGTGCCAGCAGCCCCTCGACAGGGGCCGGGGAGCTGTTTTTT. It translates to CASSPSTGAGELFF.